The clone carrying this T cell receptor (beta chain) was recorded once. The CDR3 loop spans 14 amino acids. The V end lost 1 base, the J end lost 1 base, and 6 bases lay between the germline ends. Looked up from germline, CDR1 is SNHLY and CDR2 is FYNNEI. The sample belongs to a study of cytomegalovirus exposure and HLA in healthy donors. The study ran its PCR with 60 Vbeta and 13 Jbeta primers. Authors' analysis steps: Unique TCR beta chains numbered approximately 80 million in a later analysis, with some 9.9 million shared. Some clones are missing from TCRdb's copy, which holds only in-frame ones; the method was immunoSEQ multiplex PCR. That table gives V, J and clone size, and the DNA gave D and trimming. The data hold 95,000 to 100,000 clones, with 75% observed a single time.

The sequenced material came from PBMCs. This receptor was taken from a man aged 45-60 years in good health and CMV-seronegative. The V and J genes are TRBV2 and TRBJ2-3, with D possibly matching TRBD2 (5 bases). The chain's CDR3 is CASSEGTGTDTQYF. For the CDR3, the DNA is TGTGCCAGCAGTGAAGGGACTGGCACAGATACGCAGTATTTT.